This TCR beta chain was sequenced for a study of blood T cells in healthy people across ages. Findings and caveats of the study: Long-lived donors exceeded aged donors in naive CD4+ cells and diversity.

Germline CDR1 is LGHNT and CDR2 is FRNRAP. Trimming stripped 4 bases from V and 5 bases from J, with 8 bases between. The CDR3 totals 12 residues. This clonotype was detected only a few times. Its antigen is currently unknown. A J-beta primer mix and a sample-barcoded 5' primer were used in a second PCR of roughly 6 to 12 cycles. TCRdb re-called the 5' RACE reads through MiXCR, storing one row per CDR3 protein. The table lists about 780,000 distinct CDR3 sequences, roughly 24% of them singletons. Another study also made use of these data, one on T cells of mothers and their children. This second study says: Amplification in the second PCR used the M1S primer, which added sample barcodes and 2-4 random nucleotides.

The origin of this receptor is a boy younger than 18 in good health. The source material was blood. The chain links TRBV12-5 to TRBJ2-5; D is unclear. In DNA, the CDR3 is TGTGCTAGTGGTTCGGATGGGGAGACCCAGTACTTC. Its translation is CASGSDGETQYF.